This TCR beta chain is drawn from a study of CD8 T cells in Susac syndrome. With random hexamers, roughly 0.45 to 1 ug RNA was reverse transcribed. The authors amplified TCR beta CDR3 across 54 Vbeta and 13 Jbeta using immunoSEQ multiplex PCR. Each CDR3 protein is one row after TCRdb ran MiXCR on the immunoSEQ multiplex PCR reads. The data contain around 62,000 distinct CDR3 sequences, around nine tenths of them singletons. Per germline, CDR1 LNHDA and CDR2 SQIVND (reference sequence). The CDR3 totals 15 residues. Deletions cut 8 bases from V and 2 bases from J, with 15 bases between. Source material: CD8+ T cells from PBMCs. The J gene is TRBJ1-4, the V gene TRBV19, with no clear D. The sequence was obtained from a human donor in good health. In DNA, the CDR3 is TGTGCCAGTTCTGGAATAACTCGGACTAATGAAAAACTGTTTTTT. It codes for CASSGITRTNEKLFF. Variable domain in full (rest from reference TRBV19 and TRBJ1-4): DGGITQSPKYLFRKEGQNVTLSCEQNLNHDAMYWYRQDPGQGLRLIYYSQIVNDFQKGDIAEGYSVSREKKESFPLTVTSAQKNPTAFYLCASSGITRTNEKLFFGSGTQLSVL.